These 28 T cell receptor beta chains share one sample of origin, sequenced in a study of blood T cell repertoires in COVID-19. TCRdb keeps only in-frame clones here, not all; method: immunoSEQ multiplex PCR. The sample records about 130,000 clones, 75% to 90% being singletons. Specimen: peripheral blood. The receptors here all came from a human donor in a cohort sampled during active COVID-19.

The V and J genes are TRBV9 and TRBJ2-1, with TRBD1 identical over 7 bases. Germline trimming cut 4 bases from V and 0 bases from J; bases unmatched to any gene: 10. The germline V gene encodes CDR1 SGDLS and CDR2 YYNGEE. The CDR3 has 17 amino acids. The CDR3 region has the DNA TGTGCCAGCAGCCCGGGACAGCCAAAGAGCTCCTACAATGAGCAGTTCTTC. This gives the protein CASSPGQPKSSYNEQFF. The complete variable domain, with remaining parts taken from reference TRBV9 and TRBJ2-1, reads DSGVTQTPKHLITATGQRVTLRCSPRSGDLSVYWYQQSLDQGLQFLIQYYNGEERAKGNILERFSAQQFPDLHSELNLSSLELGDSALYFCASSPGQPKSSYNEQFFGPGTRLTVL.

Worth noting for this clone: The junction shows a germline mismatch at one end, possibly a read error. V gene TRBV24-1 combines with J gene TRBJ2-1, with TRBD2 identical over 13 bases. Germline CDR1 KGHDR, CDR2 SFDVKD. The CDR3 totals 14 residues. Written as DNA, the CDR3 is TGCCTGAGCCGAGGACTAGCGGGAGATAATGAGCAGTTCTTC. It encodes CLSRGLAGDNEQFF.

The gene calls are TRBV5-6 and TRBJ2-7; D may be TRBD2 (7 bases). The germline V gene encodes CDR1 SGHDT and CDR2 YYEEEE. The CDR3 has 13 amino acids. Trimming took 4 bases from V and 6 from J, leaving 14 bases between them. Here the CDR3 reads CASSEGDYSEQYV. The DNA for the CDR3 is TGTGCCAGCAGCGAGGGGGACTATTCCGAGCAGTACGTC.

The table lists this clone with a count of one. CDR3 sequence (DNA): TGTGCCAGCAGCCAAGACTTAGGGGGCGGTCTTCAGACAGATACGCAGTATTTT. The encoded protein is CASSQDLGGGLQTDTQYF. This sequence joins TRBV3-1 (or the pseudogene TRBV3-2) and TRBJ2-3; 7 bases align to TRBD1. The CDR3 totals 18 residues. V trimming: 0 bases; J trimming: 3 bases; junction bases outside the gene matches: 12. Germline loops: CDR1 LGHDT, CDR2 YNNKEL (reference sequence).

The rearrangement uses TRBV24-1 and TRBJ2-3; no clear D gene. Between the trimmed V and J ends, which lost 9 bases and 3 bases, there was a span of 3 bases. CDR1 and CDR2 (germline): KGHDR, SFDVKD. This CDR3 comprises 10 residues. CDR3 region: CATRTDTQYF. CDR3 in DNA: TGTGCCACCCGTACAGATACGCAGTATTTT.

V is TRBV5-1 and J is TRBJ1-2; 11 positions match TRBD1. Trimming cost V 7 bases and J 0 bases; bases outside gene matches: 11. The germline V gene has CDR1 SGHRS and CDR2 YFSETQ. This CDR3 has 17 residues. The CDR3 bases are TGCGCCAGCGGCCACGGACAGGGGGCTTCCGCTAACTATGGCTACACCTTC. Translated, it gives CASGHGQGASANYGYTF.

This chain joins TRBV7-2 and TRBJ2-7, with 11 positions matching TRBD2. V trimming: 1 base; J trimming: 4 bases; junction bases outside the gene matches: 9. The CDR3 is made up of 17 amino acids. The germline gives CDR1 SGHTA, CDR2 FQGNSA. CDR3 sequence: CASSLVRVAGGPYEQYF. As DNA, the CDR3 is TGTGCCAGCAGCTTAGTAAGGGTAGCGGGGGGGCCGTACGAGCAGTACTTC.

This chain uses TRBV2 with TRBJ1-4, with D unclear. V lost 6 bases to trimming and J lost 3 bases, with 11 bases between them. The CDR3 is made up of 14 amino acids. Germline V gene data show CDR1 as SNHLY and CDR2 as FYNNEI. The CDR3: CASRRGISNEKLFF. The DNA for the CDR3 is TGTGCCAGCAGGAGAGGGATCTCTAATGAAAAACTGTTTTTT. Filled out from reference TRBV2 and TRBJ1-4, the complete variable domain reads EPEVTQTPSHQVTQMGQEVILRCVPISNHLYFYWYRQILGQKVEFLVSFYNNEISEKSEIFDDQFSVERPDGSNFTLKIRSTKLEDSAMYFCASRRGISNEKLFFGSGTQLSVL.

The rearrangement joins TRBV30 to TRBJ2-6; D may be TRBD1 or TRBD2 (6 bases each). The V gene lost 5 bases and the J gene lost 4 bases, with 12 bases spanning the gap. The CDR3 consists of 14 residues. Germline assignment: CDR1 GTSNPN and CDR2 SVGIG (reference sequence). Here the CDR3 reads CAWGGLSGANVLTF. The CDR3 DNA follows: TGTGCCTGGGGGGGGCTCTCAGGGGCCAACGTCCTGACTTTC.

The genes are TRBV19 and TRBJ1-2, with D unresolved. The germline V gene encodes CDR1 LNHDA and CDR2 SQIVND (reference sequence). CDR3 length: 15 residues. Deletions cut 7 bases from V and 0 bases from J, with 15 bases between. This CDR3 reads CASTLMATANYGYTF. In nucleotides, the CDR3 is TGTGCCAGTACCCTCATGGCCACCGCTAACTATGGCTACACCTTC.

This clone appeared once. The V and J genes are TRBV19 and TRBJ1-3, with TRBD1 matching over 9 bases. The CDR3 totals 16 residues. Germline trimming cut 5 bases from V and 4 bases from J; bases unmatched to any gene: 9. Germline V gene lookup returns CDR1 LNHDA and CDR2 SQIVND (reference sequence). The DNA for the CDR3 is TGTGCCAGTAGTCTGCGACAGGGGGAGGCAGGAAACACCATATATTTT. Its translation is CASSLRQGEAGNTIYF.

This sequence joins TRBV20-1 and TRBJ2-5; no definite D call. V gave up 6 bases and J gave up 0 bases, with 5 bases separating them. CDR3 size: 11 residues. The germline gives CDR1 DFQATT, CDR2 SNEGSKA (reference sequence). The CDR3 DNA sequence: TGCAGTGCCCAGGACCAAGAGACCCAGTACTTC. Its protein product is CSAQDQETQYF.

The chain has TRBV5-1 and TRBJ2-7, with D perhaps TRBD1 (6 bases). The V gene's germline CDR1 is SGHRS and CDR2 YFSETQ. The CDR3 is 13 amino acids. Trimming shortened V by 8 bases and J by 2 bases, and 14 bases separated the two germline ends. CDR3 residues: CAREYDRTYEQYV. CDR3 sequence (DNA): TGCGCCAGAGAATATGACAGGACCTACGAGCAGTACGTC.

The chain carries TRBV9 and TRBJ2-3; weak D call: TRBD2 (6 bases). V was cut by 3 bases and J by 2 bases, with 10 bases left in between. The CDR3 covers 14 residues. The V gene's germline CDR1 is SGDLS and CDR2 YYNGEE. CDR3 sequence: CASSARDSTDTQYF. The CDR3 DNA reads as TGTGCCAGCAGCGCCCGGGACTCCACAGATACGCAGTATTTT.

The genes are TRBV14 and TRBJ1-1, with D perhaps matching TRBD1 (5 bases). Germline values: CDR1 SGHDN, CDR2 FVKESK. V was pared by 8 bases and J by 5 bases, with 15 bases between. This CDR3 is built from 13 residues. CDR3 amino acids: CASRGHGGTEAFF. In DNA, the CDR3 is TGTGCCAGCCGAGGGCACGGGGGTACTGAAGCTTTCTTT.

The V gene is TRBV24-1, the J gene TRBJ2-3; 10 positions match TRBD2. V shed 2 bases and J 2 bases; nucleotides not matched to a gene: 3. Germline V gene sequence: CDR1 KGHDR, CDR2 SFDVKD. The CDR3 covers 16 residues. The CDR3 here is CATSDSTSGTTDTQYF. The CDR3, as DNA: TGTGCCACCAGTGATTCCACTAGCGGGACCACAGATACGCAGTATTTT.

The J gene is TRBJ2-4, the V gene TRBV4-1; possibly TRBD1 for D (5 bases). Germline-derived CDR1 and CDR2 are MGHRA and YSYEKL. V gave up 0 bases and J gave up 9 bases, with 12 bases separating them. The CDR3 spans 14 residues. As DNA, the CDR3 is TGCGCCAGCAGCCAAGAAAGACAGAAGAGCATTCAGTACTTC. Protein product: CASSQERQKSIQYF.

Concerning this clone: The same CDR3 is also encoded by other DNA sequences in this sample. CDR3 sequence (DNA): TGCGCCAGCAGCTTGGAGGGGGCGGGAGGCTACACCTTC. Protein sequence: CASSLEGAGGYTF. V usage is TRBV5-1 and J usage is TRBJ1-2, with 7 bases lining up with TRBD1. V was clipped by 0 bases and J by 8 bases; unmatched bases: 4. The germline V gene has CDR1 SGHRS and CDR2 YFSETQ. CDR3 length equals 13 residues.

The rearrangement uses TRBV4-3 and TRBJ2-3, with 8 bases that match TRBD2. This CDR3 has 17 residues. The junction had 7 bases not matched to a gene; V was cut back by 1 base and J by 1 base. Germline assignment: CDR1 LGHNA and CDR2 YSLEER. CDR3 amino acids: CASSQGGGTSRTDTQYF. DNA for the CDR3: TGCGCCAGCAGCCAAGGAGGTGGGACTAGTCGCACAGATACGCAGTATTTT.

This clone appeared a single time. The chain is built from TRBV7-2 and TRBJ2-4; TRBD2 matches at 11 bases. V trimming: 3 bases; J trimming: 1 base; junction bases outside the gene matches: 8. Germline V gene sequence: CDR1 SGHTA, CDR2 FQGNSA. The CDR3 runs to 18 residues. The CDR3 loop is CASSFGVAGGNAKNIQYF. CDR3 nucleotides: TGTGCCAGCAGCTTTGGGGTAGCGGGAGGGAATGCCAAAAACATTCAGTACTTC.

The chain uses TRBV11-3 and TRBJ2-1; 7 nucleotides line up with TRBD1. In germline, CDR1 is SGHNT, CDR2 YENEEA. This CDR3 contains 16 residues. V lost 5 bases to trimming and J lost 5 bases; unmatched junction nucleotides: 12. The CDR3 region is CASSLFGSDRNNEQFF. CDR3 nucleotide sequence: TGTGCCAGCAGCCTTTTCGGATCGGACAGGAACAATGAGCAGTTCTTC.

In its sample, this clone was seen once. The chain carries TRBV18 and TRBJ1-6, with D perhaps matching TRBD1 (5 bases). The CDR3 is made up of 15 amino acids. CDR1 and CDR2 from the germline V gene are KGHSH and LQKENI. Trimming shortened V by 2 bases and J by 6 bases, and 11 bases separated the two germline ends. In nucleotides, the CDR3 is TGTGCCAGCTCACCAAAGGACAAATTTAATTCACCCCTCCACTTT. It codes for CASSPKDKFNSPLHF.

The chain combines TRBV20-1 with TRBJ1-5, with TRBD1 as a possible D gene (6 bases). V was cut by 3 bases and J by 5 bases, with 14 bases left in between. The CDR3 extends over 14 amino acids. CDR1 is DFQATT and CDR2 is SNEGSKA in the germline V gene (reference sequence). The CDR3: CSASVGAADQPQHF. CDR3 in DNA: TGCAGTGCTAGTGTGGGGGCCGCGGATCAGCCCCAGCATTTT.

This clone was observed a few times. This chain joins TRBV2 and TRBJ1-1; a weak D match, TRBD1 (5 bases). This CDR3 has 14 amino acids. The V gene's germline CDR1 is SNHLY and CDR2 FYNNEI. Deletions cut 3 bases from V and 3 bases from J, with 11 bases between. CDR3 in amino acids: CASSEDTFYTEAFF. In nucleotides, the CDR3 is TGTGCCAGCAGTGAGGACACCTTCTACACTGAAGCTTTCTTT.

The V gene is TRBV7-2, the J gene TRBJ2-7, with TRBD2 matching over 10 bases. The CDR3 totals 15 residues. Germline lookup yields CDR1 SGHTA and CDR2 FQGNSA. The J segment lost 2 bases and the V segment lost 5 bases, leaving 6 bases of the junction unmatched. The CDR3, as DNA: TGTGCCAGCAGCCTGCTAGCGGGGGCGCCCTACGAGCAGTACGTC. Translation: CASSLLAGAPYEQYV.

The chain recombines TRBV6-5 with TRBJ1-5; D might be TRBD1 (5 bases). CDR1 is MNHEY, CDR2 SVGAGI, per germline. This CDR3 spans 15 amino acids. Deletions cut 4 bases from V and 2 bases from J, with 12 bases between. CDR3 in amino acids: CASSFTREGNQPQHF. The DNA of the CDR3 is TGTGCCAGCAGTTTTACCAGGGAAGGCAATCAGCCCCAGCATTTT.

CDR3 loop: CASRQGADDEQFF. The CDR3 nucleotides read TGTGCCAGCCGACAGGGGGCCGACGATGAGCAGTTCTTC. The chain recombines TRBV28 with TRBJ2-1; 10 nucleotides agree with TRBD1. Trimming at V came to 8 bases and at J to 8 bases, leaving 6 bases not matched to a gene. The CDR3 loop spans 13 amino acids. The germline V gene encodes CDR1 MDHEN and CDR2 SYDVKM.

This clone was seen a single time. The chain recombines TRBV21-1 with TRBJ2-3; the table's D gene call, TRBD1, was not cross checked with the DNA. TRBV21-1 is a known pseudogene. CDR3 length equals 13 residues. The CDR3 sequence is CASTQCNTDTQYF. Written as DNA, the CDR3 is TGTGCCAGCACCCAGTGCAACACAGATACGCAGTATTTT.